This T cell receptor (beta chain) was retrieved from a study of CD8 T cells in ankylosing spondylitis. The CDR3 has 16 residues. CDR1 is SGHRS and CDR2 is YFSETQ in the germline V gene. Trimming removed 3 bases at V and 0 bases at J, with 12 bases between. Whole-study findings and limits: Enrichment of disease-linked clones was reportedly significant in matched ankylosing spondylitis synovial fluid. Within ankylosing spondylitis blood, a TCR beta motif made up of eight or nine highly homologous variants appeared to be characteristic.

Using quantitative 5'-RACE with molecular barcodes, the authors made TCR beta libraries. TCRdb re-analysed the 5' RACE reads in MiXCR, keeping a single row per CDR3 protein. The repertoire holds hundreds of thousands of distinct CDR3 sequences, with roughly 25% as singletons. The sample holds a few counts of this clonotype. Antigen specificity is unknown. The sequence came from a male donor with ankylosing spondylitis. The chain employs TRBV5-1 and TRBJ1-4, with D possibly matching TRBD1 (6 bases). The sequenced material came from blood, either unsorted or a sorted T cell fraction (not recorded which). The CDR3 sequence: CASSWGTLATNEKLFF. The CDR3 DNA follows: TGCGCCAGCAGCTGGGGGACACTTGCAACTAATGAAAAACTGTTTTTT.